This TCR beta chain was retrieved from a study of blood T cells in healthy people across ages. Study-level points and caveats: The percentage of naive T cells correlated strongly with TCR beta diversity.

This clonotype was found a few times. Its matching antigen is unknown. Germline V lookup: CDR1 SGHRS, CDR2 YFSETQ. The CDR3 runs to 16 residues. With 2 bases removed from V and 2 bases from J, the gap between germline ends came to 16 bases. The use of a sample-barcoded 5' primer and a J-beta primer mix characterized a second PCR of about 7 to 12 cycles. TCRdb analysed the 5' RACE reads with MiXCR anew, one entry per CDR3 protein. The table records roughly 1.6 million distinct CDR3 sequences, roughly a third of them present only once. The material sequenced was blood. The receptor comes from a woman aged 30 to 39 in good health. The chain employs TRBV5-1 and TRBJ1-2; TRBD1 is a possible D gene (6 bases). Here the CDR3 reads CASSFAPGQPNYGYTF. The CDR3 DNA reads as TGCGCCAGCAGCTTCGCTCCGGGACAACCGAACTATGGCTACACCTTC.